This note documents a single TCR beta chain sequence. What it recognizes is unknown. This record comes from a study of T cell responses to AZD1222 COVID-19 vaccine. Overall study context: Second doses that came at about 4 or about 12 weeks were put together.

Profiling relied on immunoSEQ multiplex PCR, and the TCRdb table lists in-frame clones only, not all of them. The sample carries 100,000 to 150,000 clones, about 93% recorded once. The study, taken as a whole, reports: Close to half of all spike-specific TCRs reportedly target regions of the variants that are unmutated. Mostly white British, mostly female donors; authors suggested clonal diversity may be underestimated. Only a handful of people who got AZD1222 tested seropositive at baseline.

The clonotype comes from an adult in good health. Sequences were derived from peripheral blood, sampled on day 0 of AZD1222 vaccination.

CDR3 sequence reads: CASSPRGGGNQPQHF. In nucleotides, the CDR3 is TGTGCCAGCAGTCCTCGTGGGGGTGGCAATCAGCCCCAGCATTTT. This chain connects TRBV27 to TRBJ1-5, with D possibly matching TRBD1 (5 bases). V shed 5 bases and J shed 2 bases, with 13 bases lying between them. In germline, CDR1 is MNHEY, CDR2 SMNVEV (reference sequence). This CDR3 has 15 residues.